The 20 T cell receptor beta chains presented below share a single source sample, sequenced in a study of identical twins' blood T cells. TCRdb re-called the 5' RACE reads with MiXCR, one entry per CDR3 protein. Of around 380,000 distinct CDR3 sequences in the sample, roughly 27% were seen once. The specimen was PBMCs. Receptors were obtained from a woman aged 18 to 49 in good health.

This clonotype was observed a handful of times. The CDR3 spells CASSLVKETQYF. The CDR3 nucleotides are TGTGCCAGCAGCTTAGTAAAAGAGACCCAGTACTTC. The chain employs TRBV11-2 and TRBJ2-5; D is undetermined. V dropped 1 base and J dropped 3 bases, with 3 bases sitting between them. The germline V gene has CDR1 SGHAT and CDR2 FQNNGV. This CDR3 spans 12 amino acids.

This chain links TRBV19 with TRBJ2-7; TRBD2 matches at 11 bases. The ends lost 6 bases at V and 3 bases at J; junction bases unmatched: 4. Germline-derived CDR1 and CDR2 are LNHDA and SQIVND (reference sequence). This CDR3 region has 14 residues. The CDR3 loop reads CASSTSGRVYEQYF. For the CDR3, the DNA is TGTGCCAGTAGCACTAGCGGGAGAGTCTACGAGCAGTACTTC.

The V call is TRBV27, the J call TRBJ1-1; D call uncertain. Germline V gives CDR1 MNHEY, CDR2 SMNVEV (reference sequence). The ends were cut back, 6 bases at V and 6 bases at J, with 14 bases in the middle. CDR3 length: 13 amino acids. CDR3 coding DNA: TGTGCCAGCAGACCCTGGGCCAACGCTGAAGCTTTCTTT. Translating it yields CASRPWANAEAFF.

This clonotype occurred a few times. This chain joins TRBV6-2 or TRBV6-3 and TRBJ1-1, with D hard to call. The CDR3 is 9 amino acids. The germline V gene has CDR1 MNHEY and CDR2 SVGEGT. V was trimmed by 8 bases and J by 7 bases, leaving 5 bases between them. The CDR3 coding sequence is TGTGCCAGCGGAGGTGAAGCTTTCTTT. This translates into CASGGEAFF.

This clonotype was observed a few times. An end of the junction differs from the germline gene, which may be a read error. This chain uses TRBV29-1 with TRBJ1-1; maybe TRBD1 (5 bases). The CDR3 runs to 13 residues. Per the germline V gene, CDR1 is SQVTM and CDR2 is ANQGSEA. The CDR3 DNA sequence: TGCGGCGTTTGCCGGGACGGGGACACTGAAGCTTTCTTT. It translates to CGVCRDGDTEAFF.

The chain employs TRBV10-3 and TRBJ1-5; possibly TRBD1 for D (6 bases). Germline CDR1 and CDR2: ENHRY and SYGVKD. Trimming removed 0 bases at V and 4 bases at J, with 7 bases between. This CDR3 contains 14 residues. Here the CDR3 reads CAISESRGNQPQHF. The DNA of the CDR3 is TGTGCCATCAGTGAGTCCAGGGGTAATCAGCCCCAGCATTTT.

This clonotype was seen more than once but under ten times. This chain joins TRBV20-1 and TRBJ2-1; 11 nucleotides agree with TRBD2. This CDR3 is 14 amino acids long. After removal of 2 bases from V and 7 bases from J, the junction contained 4 bases not matched to a gene. Germline V gene lookup returns CDR1 DFQATT and CDR2 SNEGSKA (reference sequence). CDR3 region: CSARLAGGRNEQFF. CDR3 sequence (DNA): TGCAGTGCTAGACTAGCGGGAGGTCGTAATGAGCAGTTCTTC.

This chain connects TRBV5-1 to TRBJ2-7, with 7 bases identical to TRBD1. Germline CDR1 and CDR2: SGHRS and YFSETQ. The ends lost 4 bases at V and 6 bases at J; junction bases unmatched: 7. This CDR3 is 13 amino acids long. The DNA of the CDR3 is TGCGCCAGCAGCGTAACGCAGGGGGTCGAGCAGTACTTC. Its protein is CASSVTQGVEQYF. Filled out from reference TRBV5-1 and TRBJ2-7, the complete variable domain reads KAGVTQTPRYLIKTRGQQVTLSCSPISGHRSVSWYQQTPGQGLQFLFEYFSETQRNKGNFPGRFSGRQFSNSRSEMNVSTLELGDSALYLCASSVTQGVEQYFGPGTRLTVT.

Comment on this clonotype: A much larger clone differs from this one at a single base, so this may be a read error. The V call is TRBV20-1, the J call TRBJ1-1; D is uncertain. V was cut by 6 bases and J by 5 bases, with 16 bases left in between. The CDR3 runs to 13 residues. Germline-derived CDR1 and CDR2 are DFQATT and SNEGSKA (reference sequence). The CDR3 loop reads CSAGVGRGTEAFF. The DNA for the CDR3 is TGCAGTGCCGGAGTCGGACGGGGTACTGAAGCTTTCTTT.

V and J are TRBV5-4 and TRBJ2-2; maybe TRBD2 (5 bases). The V and J ends lost 6 bases and 0 bases respectively, with 18 bases between them. Germline CDR1 SGHNT, CDR2 YYREEE (reference sequence). This CDR3 has 17 residues. CDR3 DNA sequence: TGTGCCAGCAATTTGGGTGGGCATAGCGCGAACACCGGGGAGCTGTTTTTT. Encoded protein: CASNLGGHSANTGELFF.

This clonotype occurred a few times. V and J are TRBV10-3 and TRBJ2-7, with 7 bases lining up with TRBD1. Unmatched junction bases numbered 4, after V lost 3 bases and J lost 2 bases. The germline gives CDR1 ENHRY, CDR2 SYGVKD. The CDR3 runs 14 residues. The CDR3 DNA reads TGTGCCATCAGTGAACAGGGGTCCGCCTACGAGCAGTACTTC. Translating gives CAISEQGSAYEQYF.

This clonotype was seen more than once but under ten times. The chain joins TRBV27 to TRBJ2-3, with 9 positions matching TRBD2. CDR1 is MNHEY, CDR2 SMNVEV, per germline (reference sequence). CDR3 length: 15 residues. V lost 3 bases and J lost 5; bases outside the gene matches: 6. CDR3 region: CASSFGGGARDTQYF. The CDR3 DNA is TGTGCCAGCAGTTTCGGCGGGGGGGCAAGAGATACGCAGTATTTT.

This clonotype was observed a few times. The chain combines TRBV25-1 with TRBJ1-3; TRBD1 matches 7 bases. Germline CDR1 MGHDK, CDR2 SYGVNS. The CDR3 totals 19 residues. Trimming removed 3 bases from V and 0 bases from J; junction bases left unmatched: 14. CDR3 sequence (DNA): TGTGCCAGCAGTGATCCTGCGCCACCGACAGGGAGCTCTGGAAACACCATATATTTT. Encoded protein: CASSDPAPPTGSSGNTIYF. Full variable domain (outside the CDR3, taken from reference TRBV25-1 and TRBJ1-3): EADIYQTPRYLVIGTGKKITLECSQTMGHDKMYWYQQDPGMELHLIHYSYGVNSTEKGDLSSESTVSRIRTEHFPLTLESARPSHTSQYLCASSDPAPPTGSSGNTIYFGEGSWLTVV.

In this sample, this clonotype turned up a few times. V and J are TRBV6-5 and TRBJ2-3; no reliable D call. Germline-derived CDR1 and CDR2 are MNHEY and SVGAGI. Trimming removed 7 bases at V and 0 bases at J, with 8 bases between. The CDR3 is 13 residues long. CDR3 amino acids: CASIGGSTDTQYF. Written as DNA, the CDR3 is TGTGCCAGCATTGGTGGGAGCACAGATACGCAGTATTTT.

The V call is TRBV20-1, the J call TRBJ1-5; 9 bases agree with TRBD1. Germline assignment: CDR1 DFQATT and CDR2 SNEGSKA (reference sequence). V was pared by 3 bases and J by 5 bases, with 5 bases of the junction left unmatched. The CDR3 spans 14 residues. This chain's CDR3 is CSASRGQGYQPQHF. In DNA, the CDR3 is TGCAGTGCTAGCCGCGGACAGGGGTATCAGCCCCAGCATTTT.

This clonotype has more than one count but fewer than ten. The junction and the germline gene differ at one end; a read error may be behind it. This chain joins TRBV5-1 and TRBJ1-1; D gene uncertain. From germline, CDR1 is SGHRS and CDR2 YFSETQ. This CDR3 is 11 amino acids long. CDR3 residues: CAISLGTEAFF. Here the CDR3 DNA reads TGCGCCATCAGCTTGGGAACTGAAGCTTTCTTT.

This chain links TRBV5-1 with TRBJ2-7; TRBD1 agrees at 12 bases. The germline gives CDR1 SGHRS, CDR2 YFSETQ. V trimming: 2 bases; J trimming: 3 bases; junction bases outside the gene matches: 9. The CDR3 is made up of 17 amino acids. CDR3 sequence (DNA): TGCGCCAGCAGCTTAGGGACAGGGGGCTCGGTGGTCTACGAGCAGTACTTC. This encodes CASSLGTGGSVVYEQYF.

This clonotype was counted many times. In nucleotides, the CDR3 is TGCGCCAGCAGCTCCTCATTCTGGGGCTACGAGCAGTACTTC. It is translated as CASSSSFWGYEQYF. The rearrangement joins TRBV5-1 to TRBJ2-7; D gene ambiguous. Trimming cost V 3 bases and J 3 bases, with 13 bases left between them. Per the germline V gene, CDR1 is SGHRS and CDR2 is YFSETQ. The CDR3 is made up of 14 amino acids.

This clonotype came up a few times. CDR3 sequence (DNA): TGCAGCGTTGGACAGGGGGCCGCTGAAGCTTTCTTT. This sequence encodes CSVGQGAAEAFF. The rearrangement joins TRBV29-1 to TRBJ1-1; TRBD1 matches at 10 bases. Germline values: CDR1 SQVTM, CDR2 ANQGSEA. Losses at the gene ends were 4 bases for V and 6 bases for J; bases not matched to a gene: 2. The CDR3 consists of 12 residues.

This chain connects TRBV7-9 to TRBJ1-4; 7 bases agree with TRBD1. The CDR3 has 18 amino acids. The germline CDR1 and CDR2 sequences are SEHNR and FQNEAQ (reference sequence). V dropped 5 bases and J dropped 0; count of bases not matched to a gene: 12. DNA for the CDR3: TGTGCCAGCAGCCCATGGGACAGACCAGAGCCAACTAATGAAAAACTGTTTTTT. It yields the protein CASSPWDRPEPTNEKLFF.